This is a list of T cell receptor beta chains from one sample in a study of shared clonotypes between healthy human individuals. Data came from immunoSEQ multiplex PCR; TCRdb stores just in-frame clones and leaves some out. The top ten clones hold about 1.1% of a sample with some 2,000,000 clones, around 96% of them seen once. The specimen sequenced was naive CD8+ T cells sorted from blood. The receptors were sampled from a man between 18 and 35 years old in good health. Both conserved end residues are part of each CDR3. D genes are given only for firm matches.

J gene	D gene	V gene	CDR3 protein	CDR3 DNA
TRBJ1-5	.	TRBV28	CASSPTGPYSNQPQHF	TGTGCCAGCAGTCCGACCGGTCCGTATAGCAATCAGCCCCAGCATTTT
TRBJ1-1	.	TRBV11-2	CASSPDWREAFF	TGTGCCAGCAGCCCGGACTGGCGCGAAGCTTTCTTT
TRBJ2-7	.	TRBV10-2	CASSEPDSYSYEQYF	TGCGCCAGCAGTGAGCCGGACAGTTACTCCTACGAGCAGTACTTC
TRBJ2-5	TRBD2	TRBV11-2	CASSHGTSDTGNTETQYF	TGTGCCAGCAGCCACGGGACTAGCGATACCGGTAACACGGAGACCCAGTACTTC
TRBJ2-7	.	TRBV2	CASSFRGSYEQYF	TGTGCCAGCAGTTTCAGGGGCTCCTACGAGCAGTACTTC
TRBJ2-7	.	TRBV11-2	CASSFGAATYEQYF	TGTGCCAGCAGCTTCGGGGCAGCTACCTACGAGCAGTACTTC
TRBJ2-3	TRBD2	TRBV9	CASSVALAGGGQVTDTQYF	TGTGCCAGCAGCGTAGCGCTAGCGGGGGGCGGCCAGGTTACAGATACGCAGTATTTT
TRBJ2-2	.	TRBV5-6	CASSLVPGGELFF	TGTGCCAGCAGCTTGGTACCGGGCGGGGAGCTGTTTTTT
TRBJ1-1	.	TRBV6-1	CASPGLDTEAFF	TGTGCCAGCCCGGGGCTGGACACTGAAGCTTTCTTT
TRBJ1-1	.	TRBV7-8	CASSPDRLNTEAFF	TGTGCCAGCAGCCCCGACAGATTGAACACTGAAGCTTTCTTT
TRBJ2-1	.	TRBV29-1	CSVDGGGSYNEQFF	TGCAGCGTTGATGGAGGGGGCTCCTACAATGAGCAGTTCTTC
TRBJ2-7	TRBD1	TRBV6-1	CASSGWDRIHEQYF	TGTGCCAGCAGTGGCTGGGACAGAATCCACGAGCAGTACTTC
TRBJ2-3	.	TRBV18	CASSPPSAKMDTQYF	TGTGCCAGCTCACCACCGAGCGCCAAGATGGATACGCAGTATTTT
TRBJ2-2	.	TRBV5-4	CASSFPETGELFF	TGTGCCAGCAGCTTTCCAGAGACCGGGGAGCTGTTTTTT
TRBJ2-3	TRBD2	TRBV27	CATAGLAGARTDTQYF	TGTGCCACCGCGGGACTAGCGGGGGCCCGCACAGATACGCAGTATTTT